This T cell receptor (beta chain) appears in the sequencing data of a study of cytomegalovirus exposure and HLA in healthy donors. Study overall: Tens of millions of unique TCRs from HLA-typed donors were held in an early data release. Study results and caveats: Whilst most TCR sequences proved rare, a subset of public TCRs occurred across many donors.

A note on this clone: Its antigen is undetermined. A read error may produce the germline difference seen at one junction end. This same CDR3 is encoded by further DNA sequences in the sample.

The CDR3 extends over 14 amino acids. Germline CDR1 SGHNT, CDR2 YYREEE (reference sequence). In the PCR, 60 Vbeta and 13 Jbeta primers were used. The assay was immunoSEQ multiplex PCR, and TCRdb's table has in-frame clones only and misses some. The sample yields 100,000 or so clones, 70% to 90% seen once. This chain links TRBV5-4 with TRBJ1-6, with D unresolved. What was sequenced was PBMCs. The clonotype was recovered from a man between 18 and 35 years old in good health and CMV-seronegative. The CDR3 DNA sequence: TGTGCCAGCAGCTTGGACGGGTTTAATTCCCCCCTCCACTTT. Residues: CASSLDGFNSPLHF.